Listed below are T cell receptor beta chains from one sample, sequenced in a study of regulatory T cells in long-lasting Graves disease. TCRdb redid the calling of the multiplex PCR reads with MiXCR, one entry per CDR3 protein. The sample shows a few hundred thousand distinct CDR3 sequences, 12% of them seen only once. This sample also belongs to another study, concerning T cells in Graves' hyperthyroidism and ophthalmopathy.

The sample consisted of peripheral blood mononuclear cells (PBMCs), taken at new diagnosis, from a patient treated with antithyroid drugs. Every receptor here comes from a woman in her late teens or twenties with Graves disease. CDR3s include the opening cysteine and the closing phenylalanine or tryptophan. The D gene is left open where the match is weak. Only some rows state a clone size, as once, few, many or a class for expanded clones.

D gene	V gene	CDR3 length	clone size	J gene	CDR3 DNA	CDR3 protein
.	TRBV25-1	14	many	TRBJ2-1	TGTGCCAGCACTGAGACGGGGTTCTACAATGAGCAGTTCTTT	CASTETGFYNEQFF
.	TRBV7-9	16	few	TRBJ2-5	TGTGCCAGCAGCTCATGGTTGGCAGGGCGACAAGAGACCCAGTACTTC	CASSSWLAGRQETQYF
TRBD1	TRBV19	13	many	TRBJ1-1	TGTGCCAGTGGCAGGGGGTTGAACACTGAAGCTTTCTTT	CASGRGLNTEAFF
TRBD2	TRBV7-2	14	many	TRBJ2-1	TGTGCCAGCAGTCGCGGACTAGTGGTTAGTGAGCAGTTCTTC	CASSRGLVVSEQFF
TRBD1	TRBV6-9	17	many	TRBJ1-5	TGTGCCAGCAGTTACCCCGGGATCAGGACAGGGGATCAGCCCCAGCATTTT	CASSYPGIRTGDQPQHF
TRBD1	TRBV29-1	11	.	TRBJ2-7	TGCAGCGCGCGCAGGGGGCGCGAGCAGTACTTC	CSARRGREQYF
TRBD2	TRBV12-3/TRBV12-4	15	many	TRBJ2-1	TGTGCCAGCAGCCCCCCAGCGGGAGGGAGAAATGAGCAGTTCTTC	CASSPPAGGRNEQFF
TRBD2	TRBV6-2/TRBV6-3	15	.	TRBJ2-1	TGTGCCAGCAGTGAGCTAGCGGGCTCCTACAATGAGCAGTTCTTC	CASSELAGSYNEQFF
.	TRBV12-3/TRBV12-4	13	many	TRBJ2-1	TGTGCCACCTCGCGGAGCTCCTACAATGAGCAGTTCTTC	CATSRSSYNEQFF
TRBD2	TRBV9	15	many	TRBJ2-1	TGTGCCAGCAGCGACGTCCCCGGGACTACCCTTGAGCAGTTCTTC	CASSDVPGTTLEQFF
.	TRBV11-2	13	many	TRBJ2-1	TGTGCCAGCAGCCCGACCTACGGTAATGAGCAGTTCTTC	CASSPTYGNEQFF
.	TRBV20-1	16	many	TRBJ1-1	TGCAGTCCCGGGCCAATGAGGGCGCGGGACGGCACTGAAGCTTTCTTT	CSPGPMRARDGTEAFF
.	TRBV7-2	15	few	TRBJ1-3	TGTGCCAGCAGCTTAGAACGCGGGTCTGGAAACACCATATATTTT	CASSLERGSGNTIYF
.	TRBV4-1	14	many	TRBJ2-7	TGCGCCAGCAGCCAACCACGACTTAGCTACGAGCAGTACTTC	CASSQPRLSYEQYF
.	TRBV12-3/TRBV12-4	14	many	TRBJ2-3	TGTGCCAGCAGTTTACTTGGGTTCTCAGATACGCAGTATTTT	CASSLLGFSDTQYF
.	TRBV20-1	18	.	TRBJ1-4	TGCAGTGCTAGAGCAAGCCCTCTCCGACGGGAGAGAAGAGAAAAACTGTTTTTT	CSARASPLRRERREKLFF
TRBD2	TRBV4-1	18	.	TRBJ2-5	TGCGCCAGCAGCCAAGTACTAGCGGGGCTCCATAGGGGAGAGACCCAGTACTTC	CASSQVLAGLHRGETQYF
.	TRBV7-3	13	many	TRBJ2-1	TGTGCCAGCAGCTTAAGGGTTGGCGATGAGCAGTTCTTC	CASSLRVGDEQFF
.	TRBV20-1	14	many	TRBJ2-5	TGCAGTGCTAGAGGGGTAGGGTTCCAAGAGACCCAGTACTTC	CSARGVGFQETQYF
.	TRBV6-1	18	.	TRBJ1-2	TGTGCCAGCAGCCCACCTCCAACGAGGTACCCCACTAACTATGGCTACACCTTC	CASSPPPTRYPTNYGYTF
TRBD1	TRBV27	15	many	TRBJ1-1	TGTGCCAGCAGTTTCTCCAGGGGGACCCCCTCTGAAGCTTTCTTT	CASSFSRGTPSEAFF
TRBD1	TRBV6-1	13	many	TRBJ2-1	TGTGCCAGCACCCCAGTAGGGGGGACAGGGCAGTTCTTC	CASTPVGGTGQFF
TRBD1	TRBV11-2	15	.	TRBJ1-2	TGTGCCAGCAGCTTTAGTCCAGGGGGCGCGGATGGCTGCACCTTC	CASSFSPGGADGCTF
.	TRBV20-1	14	.	TRBJ1-5	TGCAGTGCCAGGAGGCCCGGTTTTAATCAGCCCCAGCATTTT	CSARRPGFNQPQHF
.	TRBV24-1	14	once	TRBJ2-2	TGTGCCACCAACAGCGGAATGAACACCGGGGAGCTGTTTTTT	CATNSGMNTGELFF
.	TRBV20-1	16	many	TRBJ1-2	TGCAGTGCTAGGTTGTTCACTGGATGGGAGGACTATGGCTACACCTTC	CSARLFTGWEDYGYTF
TRBD1	TRBV19	16	.	TRBJ2-7	TGTGCCAGTAGTATCGCCGGGACAGGGCGAACCTACGAGCAGTACTTC	CASSIAGTGRTYEQYF
.	TRBV29-1	14	many	TRBJ2-1	TGCAGCGTTGTCTACAGGGAGGCCTACAATGAGCAGTTCTTC	CSVVYREAYNEQFF